This T cell receptor (beta chain) is from a study of cytomegalovirus exposure and HLA in healthy donors (TCRdb year 2017). About the investigation overall: An earlier analysis of 587 of the donors reported 276 Gb of sequence data and 117 million unique TCR beta sequences obtained from about 170 million T cells. The number of typed donors differed by locus: about 629-630 for A, B, C, DRB1 and DQB1; approximately 540 for DQA1; 606 for DPA1; and 400 to 480 for DPB1. The study was designed to test whether signatures of past pathogen exposure could be identified by cataloging public T cell receptors. Rather than drawing on any new phenotypic data, the later analysis identified candidate immune exposures from TCR beta sequences and the way those sequences occurred across donors. All discovery cohort repertoires had been generated using a single sequencing platform. To decide whether each TCR beta V gene segment behaved as functional or pseudogenic, an earlier analysis of approximately 620 of the donors relied on high-throughput TCR beta sequencing. Among about 360 genotyped donors of the cohort, an average of around 240,000 unique TCR beta nucleotide sequences were sequenced per donor, roughly 20% of them non-productive. Besides the first cohort of more than 650 subjects, a separate validation cohort made up of some 110 different subjects was used. Roughly 300 gigabases of sequencing data and around 85 million unique TCR sequences made up an early release that covered over 550 HLA-typed donors. A few DR-DQ haplotypes were treated as single units for association and clustering because of strong linkage in the cohort. To predict cytomegalovirus infection status, the study brought together high-throughput TCR immunosequencing, statistical association of individual TCRs with disease status, and machine learning. Donor age, sex, ethnicity and CMV serostatus were compiled alongside the repertoire data. Of the 350 to 400 genotyped donors, about 84% fell in the genetic ancestry cluster associated with self-reported Caucasian donors. To study patterns of TCR occurrence, a later analysis re-analyzed previously published TCR beta repertoires from several hundred donors and added high-resolution HLA genotyping. HLA typing included class I and class II loci at four-digit resolution. A later genetic analysis took genome-wide SNP genotypes for about 65% of the 666 donors and used that subset as a discovery cohort. The study profiled the T cell repertoires of hundreds of subjects by immunosequencing and related them to cytomegalovirus serostatus. Overall study results and their limits: V-gene and J-gene trimming of TCR beta chains was associated with a missense DCLRE1C variant in a later genetic analysis, and the association was replicated in an independent cohort. CMV serostatus was the only immune exposure information available for the cohort. According to a later analysis, TCR association rates differed among HLA loci, with DRB1 alleles showing the most associated TCRs and HLA-C alleles showing the fewest. According to the authors, the approach could potentially be generalized to other disease states and immunological phenotypes. Across donors, most TCR sequences were observed very rarely, whereas some public TCRs were present in many individuals. In both the original and validation cohorts, the classifier was reported to diagnose cytomegalovirus status with high specificity and sensitivity. Specific HLA alleles were associated with 16,951 TCR beta sequences at a false discovery rate of 0.05 in a later analysis. In an earlier analysis of about 550 of the donors, most TCR beta V segments were observed in productive rearrangements about 90% or about 30% of the time, broadly matching IMGT annotations. In a later genetic analysis, fewer N-insertions in productive TCRs were reported among donors in an Asian-associated ancestry cluster than the approximately 630-donor mean. A later analysis reported that several top co-occurrence clusters appeared linked to parvovirus B19, influenza, CMV and Epstein-Barr virus. In this cohort, only TCR beta chains were sequenced, and detectable features were limited by the absence of alpha or paired-chain data. Some IMGT-functional V segments, including TRBV6-2 and TRBV6-3, could not be distinguished by the 87-base-pair reads and were therefore excluded. The study listed 164 TCR beta chains as associated with cytomegalovirus. Three of the identified cytomegalovirus-associated TCR beta chains were confirmed in vitro to be specific for cytomegalovirus antigens. Over 15 rarely observed V segments, including chromosome 9 orphons, were excluded from the earlier analysis of almost 600 of the donors because counts were too low. Linkage disequilibrium might explain the correlated functional status among segregating V segments, but an unknown experimental factor could not be ruled out. Because HLA typing was missing for some donors at each locus, association tests included only the typed subset. The sequencing pipeline was judged likely to have produced a cluster of highly shared sequence variants as a technical artifact. When HLA alleles, especially DR and DQ, strongly co-occurred, attributing TCR associations to individual alleles was difficult. The presence/absence analyses assumed that sequencing depth was roughly uniform across donors, and that assumption may not be true. A further reported finding was that TCR beta sequences accurately predicted the HLA-A and HLA-B alleles for most subjects in the first cohort. In a later analysis, most CMV-associated TCR beta chains were found to appear HLA-restricted, with HLA associations seemingly driven largely by CMV exposure. Compared with equally common non-associated chains, HLA-associated TCR beta chains in a later analysis were more clonally expanded and had lower generation probabilities.

The CDR3 holds 14 amino acids from the cysteine to the phenylalanine. Just the 42-base CDR3 DNA is kept, in frame starting at base 1. From the germline V gene (reference sequence), CDR1 is GTSNPN and CDR2 is SVGIG. V is cut back by 3 bases and J by 2 bases, with 6 bases in the junction unmatched. The cohort consisted of 650 to 850 healthy bone marrow donors. At the time of sampling, all cohort members were nominally healthy, though unrecorded immune exposures were likely present. The donor was CMV seronegative and was included in the group of a few hundred seronegative cohort members. A peripheral blood sample was provided by each donor, and peripheral blood mononuclear cells were used for TCR beta sequencing. The Qiagen DNeasy Blood Extraction Kit was used to extract genomic DNA from the blood cell samples. The protocol used for the library was the immunoSEQ multiplex PCR assay. A mixture of 60 forward primers for TCR Vbeta segments and 13 reverse primers for TCR Jbeta segments was used in the multiplex PCR. A multiplex PCR assay on genomic DNA amplified the CDR3 region of rearranged TCR beta genes. On the Illumina HiSeq System, the amplified TCR beta libraries were sequenced as 87-base-pair reads. The paper's data handling went like this. A later analysis counted about 82 million unique TCR beta chains across the approximately 700 repertoires, and 10 million to 12 million of these chains were shared by at least two donors. A nearest-neighbor algorithm error-corrected the raw reads and collapsed the reads into unique sequences, merging closely related sequences to remove PCR and sequencing errors. V, D and J gene segments were assigned by aligning CDR3 sequences to IMGT reference sequences. For a sequence to be retained, a match of at least six nucleotides was required to both a V gene segment and a J gene segment. Rearrangements were classified as productive when the CDR3 lacked stop codons and remained in frame with V and J, and all other rearrangements were classified as non-productive. CDR3 was defined by IMGT convention, running from the second conserved V-encoded cysteine to the conserved J-encoded phenylalanine. The earlier analysis of 587 of the donors excluded sequences that lacked an unambiguous match to a single V gene segment. An earlier analysis of 587 of the donors called V segments functional above 56.7% productive rearrangements and segregating when the between-donor standard deviation exceeded 5%. A statistical classification framework was developed to diagnose cytomegalovirus status using the catalog of TCR beta chain sequences. A later analysis assigned V and J genes by comparing TCR nucleotide sequences with IMGT/GENE-DB human TR gene sequences. Using the TCRdist pipeline, a later analysis assigned CDR3 sequences along with most-parsimonious VDJ recombination scenarios. A later analysis defined each TCR beta chain by its CDR3 amino acid sequence plus V-gene family, and excluded reads lacking a unique V-gene family. To address suspected cross-contamination and a sequencing artifact, a later analysis removed around 590 highly shared, low-generation-probability nucleotide sequences. A later analysis calculated a clonal expansion index for each public chain from normalized within-repertoire ranks of inferred template counts. A later analysis computed generation probabilities with a VDJ recombination model fitted to out-of-frame rearrangements, and checked the results against IGoR. In a later analysis, TCR-TCR, TCR-HLA and TCR-CMV co-occurrence was scored with hypergeometric tests, and a repertoire-size bias correction was applied to TCR pairs. False discovery rates were estimated in a later analysis by permuting HLA or CMV assignments 20 times. In a later analysis, co-occurring TCRs were grouped using DBSCAN, with TCRdist sequence similarity added in when clustering inside HLA-allele-positive subsets. Co-occurrence clustering excluded repertoires with fewer than 30,000 or more than 120,000 public chains, plus five with anomalous nucleotide sharing. TCRdb retrieved this table from immuneACCESS and kept in-frame rearrangements only. Not all clones are present; in checked studies, unresolved V genes account for under half, and no reason is known for the remainder. The V and J calls and clone size come from that table; D and trimming were worked out from the DNA. The sample table holds tens of thousands of clones. Clones ranked in the top ten supply 1.7% of the sample.

About this clone itself: Its recognized antigen is unknown.

This receptor chain uses TRBV30 and TRBJ2-7; TRBD2 matches 8 bases in the middle. This TCR came from a woman in her 30s in good health and CMV-seronegative. Sequencing used PBMCs. The nucleotide sequence is given as TGTGCCTGGAGGGTTACTAGCGGAGCCTACGAGCAGTACTTC. It codes for CAWRVTSGAYEQYF.